These 18 T cell receptor beta chains were sequenced from one sample in a study of blood T cell repertoires in COVID-19. Clones were read by immunoSEQ multiplex PCR, and TCRdb kept only the in-frame ones, dropping some. The sample yields 230,000 or so clones, roughly 76% seen once. The sequenced material came from peripheral blood. These receptor sequences come from a human donor in a cohort sampled during active COVID-19.

The chain has TRBV27 and TRBJ2-7; tentative D call: TRBD2 (5 bases). Trimming took off 10 bases at V and 3 bases at J, with 13 bases between the two ends. Germline V gives CDR1 MNHEY, CDR2 SMNVEV (reference sequence). The CDR3 has 12 residues. CDR3 in DNA: TGTGCCATTAGGCCCCGGGGCTACGAGCAGTACTTC. Amino acid sequence: CAIRPRGYEQYF.

This clone was seen only once. The CDR3 sequence: CASSFLTSGYEQYF. The CDR3 nucleotides read TGTGCCAGCAGCTTCTTGACTAGCGGCTACGAGCAGTACTTC. The chain recombines TRBV7-2 with TRBJ2-7, with TRBD2 matching over 9 bases. With V trimmed by 3 bases and J by 3 bases, 3 bases remained unmatched. The CDR3 has 14 amino acids. Germline CDR1 SGHTA, CDR2 FQGNSA.

The V and J genes are TRBV7-9 and TRBJ1-2; no clear D gene. Trimming left V 0 bases short and J 8 bases short, with 13 bases between. From germline, CDR1 is SEHNR and CDR2 FQNEAQ (reference sequence). The CDR3 is 14 amino acids. The CDR3 DNA reads TGTGCCAGCAGCTTAGCGACCCCTTCAGGAGGCTACACCTTC. Translation: CASSLATPSGGYTF.

DNA of the CDR3: TGTGCCAGCAGCCTCAATTCAGGGGCGATGGGCCAAGAGACCCAGTACTTC. This sequence encodes CASSLNSGAMGQETQYF. V and J are TRBV7-9 and TRBJ2-5, with D possibly being TRBD1 (6 bases). Trimming pared 5 bases from V and 1 base from J, leaving 20 bases between. This CDR3 spans 17 amino acids. Germline V gene sequence: CDR1 SEHNR, CDR2 FQNEAQ (reference sequence).

The chain joins TRBV7-5 to TRBJ2-5; TRBD2 was called by the table and not checked on the DNA. TRBV7-5 has pseudogene status. CDR3 length equals 15 residues. CDR3: CARSPQAGSAETQYF. CDR3 DNA sequence: TGTGCCAGAAGCCCCCAAGCGGGCTCCGCGGAGACCCAGTACTTC.

The chain employs TRBV9 and TRBJ2-7, with TRBD1 matching 8 bases. This CDR3 comprises 14 residues. Germline V gives CDR1 SGDLS, CDR2 YYNGEE. J gave up 4 bases and V 0 bases, and 3 bases lay outside the gene matches. The CDR3 protein is CASSVARQGYEQYF. CDR3 nucleotides: TGTGCCAGCAGCGTAGCGCGACAGGGGTACGAGCAGTACTTC. Variable domain in full (rest from reference TRBV9 and TRBJ2-7): DSGVTQTPKHLITATGQRVTLRCSPRSGDLSVYWYQQSLDQGLQFLIQYYNGEERAKGNILERFSAQQFPDLHSELNLSSLELGDSALYFCASSVARQGYEQYFGPGTRLTVT.

This CDR3 reads CATLAGAIGDTQYF. CDR3 nucleotide sequence: TGTGCCACCCTAGCGGGAGCGATAGGAGATACGCAGTATTTT. The V and J genes are TRBV11-2 and TRBJ2-3; TRBD2 aligns across 10 bases. V was pared by 10 bases and J by 5 bases, with 9 bases of the junction left unmatched. The germline V gene encodes CDR1 SGHAT and CDR2 FQNNGV. The CDR3 is 14 amino acids.

A few counts support this clone. The genes are TRBV18 and TRBJ2-5, with D maybe TRBD1 (5 bases). The V end was cut by 3 bases, the J end by 3 bases, with 8 bases between. There are 13 residues in the CDR3. Germline CDR1 KGHSH, CDR2 LQKENI. The CDR3 reads CASSPGPEETQYF. The CDR3 region has the DNA TGTGCCAGCTCACCGGGGCCTGAAGAGACCCAGTACTTC.

The chain has TRBV28 and TRBJ1-4; 7 bases agree with TRBD1. CDR1 and CDR2 from the germline V gene are MDHEN and SYDVKM. V lost 5 bases, J lost 4 bases, and 7 bases stayed unmatched. The CDR3 is 15 amino acids. For the CDR3, the DNA is TGTGCCAGCAGTGATCCGGGACAGCTTAATGAAAAACTGTTTTTT. Translating gives CASSDPGQLNEKLFF.

This clone was counted a few times. The chain has TRBV30 and TRBJ2-1, with D possibly TRBD2 on 6 matching bases. The V gene's germline CDR1 is GTSNPN and CDR2 SVGIG (reference sequence). The length of the CDR3 is 14 residues. Trimming cost V 1 base and J 6 bases, with 13 bases left between them. The CDR3 loop is CAWSGSGLLNEQFF. The CDR3 DNA sequence: TGTGCCTGGAGTGGGAGCGGGCTCCTCAATGAGCAGTTCTTC.

The chain joins TRBV12-3 or TRBV12-4 to TRBJ1-2; no clear D. Trimming cost V 7 bases and J 8 bases, with 17 bases left between them. The CDR3 contains 13 residues. CDR3 sequence reads: CASTLLGGQGYTF. The CDR3 DNA follows: TGTGCCAGCACCCTACTAGGTGGGCAGGGCTACACCTTC.

The CDR3 region is CASSYSEGVNSPLHF. CDR3 nucleotides: TGTGCCAGCAGTTACTCAGAGGGGGTGAATTCACCCCTCCACTTT. V is TRBV6-5 and J is TRBJ1-6, with D perhaps TRBD1 (6 bases). V lost 0 bases and J 7 bases, leaving 10 bases between the germline ends. This CDR3 comprises 15 residues. Germline lookup yields CDR1 MNHEY and CDR2 SVGAGI.

The chain is built from TRBV24-1 and TRBJ1-1, with 7 bases fitting TRBD1. The V gene's germline CDR1 is KGHDR and CDR2 SFDVKD. The CDR3 is 15 residues long. The V gene end was trimmed by 4 bases and the J gene end by 1 base; junction bases not matched to a gene: 5. The CDR3 spells CATSDTGTENTEAFF. The CDR3 bases are TGTGCCACCAGTGACACCGGGACAGAGAACACTGAAGCTTTCTTT.

This clone has only a few counts. This sequence joins TRBV2 and TRBJ1-1; D possibly corresponds to TRBD1 (5 bases). The germline V and J ends were trimmed by 6 bases and 1 base, with 9 bases remaining between them. CDR1 is SNHLY and CDR2 is FYNNEI in the germline V gene. The CDR3 consists of 13 residues. The CDR3 bases are TGTGCCAGCAGCTTTGACAGGAACACTGAAGCTTTCTTT. Translated, it gives CASSFDRNTEAFF.

The V gene is TRBV5-5, the J gene TRBJ2-3; D might be TRBD1 (5 bases). Germline CDR1 is SGHKS and CDR2 is YYEKEE (reference sequence). V was cut by 0 bases and J by 0 bases, with 8 bases left in between. CDR3 length: 15 amino acids. The CDR3 loop reads CASSLVGHSTDTQYF. CDR3 nucleotides: TGTGCCAGCAGCTTGGTCGGACATAGCACAGATACGCAGTATTTT.

The CDR3, as DNA: TGTGCCAGCAGTTTATCGGACAGGGGGAATTCACCCCTCCACTTT. This codes for CASSLSDRGNSPLHF. The genes are TRBV27 and TRBJ1-6; 10 nucleotides match TRBD1. There are 15 residues in the CDR3. CDR1 is MNHEY and CDR2 is SMNVEV in the germline V gene (reference sequence). The trim removed 0 bases at V and 7 bases at J, leaving 0 bases unmatched.

The chain carries TRBV11-3 and TRBJ1-1; D ambiguous. This CDR3 contains 13 residues. CDR1 and CDR2 (germline): SGHNT, YENEEA. V dropped 3 bases and J dropped 7 bases, with 12 bases sitting between them. CDR3 coding DNA: TGTGCCAGCAGCTTTGGTGCACTAGGTGAAGCTTTCTTT. It codes for CASSFGALGEAFF.

This chain uses TRBV9 with TRBJ2-1, with TRBD2 identical over 10 bases. Germline V gene data show CDR1 as SGDLS and CDR2 as YYNGEE. V dropped 0 bases and J dropped 6; count of bases not matched to a gene: 3. CDR3 length: 15 amino acids. The DNA of the CDR3 is TGTGCCAGCAGCGTAGCTAGCGGGAGAGTCAATGAGCAGTTCTTC. Amino acids: CASSVASGRVNEQFF.